Detailed here is one TCR beta chain. What it recognizes is unknown. The sample belongs to a study of CD8 T cells in Susac syndrome. Study-level results: In total CD8+ repertoires, around 17 Susac-specific public clones were found, and CD8+ TEMRA repertoires had several.

The RNA input was roughly 0.5 to 1 ug, and it was reverse transcribed with random hexamers. Amplification of TCR beta CDR3 by immunoSEQ multiplex PCR spanned 54 Vbeta and 13 Jbeta. TCRdb analysed the immunoSEQ multiplex PCR reads with MiXCR anew, one entry per CDR3 protein. The table records about 110,000 distinct CDR3 sequences, roughly 95% of them present only once. Trimming took 3 bases from V and 10 from J, leaving 13 bases between them. The CDR3 consists of 14 residues. Sequencing targeted TCR beta in blood CD8+ and CD4+ T cells. Patients with Susac syndrome fulfilled recently defined diagnostic criteria for definite or probable disease.

The rearrangement uses TRBV12-3 or TRBV12-4 and TRBJ1-6; D might be TRBD1 (6 bases). The receptor's source is a human donor with Susac syndrome. Sequenced: CD8+ T cells from PBMCs. CDR3 in amino acids: CASSLGAYQSPLHF. In DNA form, the CDR3 reads TGTGCCAGCAGTTTGGGGGCTTACCAATCACCCCTCCACTTT.